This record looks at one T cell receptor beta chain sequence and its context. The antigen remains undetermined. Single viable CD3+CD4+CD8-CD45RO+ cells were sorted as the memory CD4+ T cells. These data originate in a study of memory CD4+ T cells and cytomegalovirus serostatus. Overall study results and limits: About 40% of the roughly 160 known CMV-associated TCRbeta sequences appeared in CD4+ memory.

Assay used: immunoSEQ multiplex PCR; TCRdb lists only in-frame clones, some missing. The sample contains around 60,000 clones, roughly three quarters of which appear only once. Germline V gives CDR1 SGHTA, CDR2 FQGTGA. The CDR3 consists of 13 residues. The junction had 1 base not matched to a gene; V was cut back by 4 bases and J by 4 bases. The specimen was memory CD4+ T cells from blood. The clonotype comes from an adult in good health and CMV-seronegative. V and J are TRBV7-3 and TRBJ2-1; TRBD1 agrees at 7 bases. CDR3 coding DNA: TGTGCCAGCAGCTCGACAGGGTACAATGAGCAGTTCTTC. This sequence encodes CASSSTGYNEQFF.